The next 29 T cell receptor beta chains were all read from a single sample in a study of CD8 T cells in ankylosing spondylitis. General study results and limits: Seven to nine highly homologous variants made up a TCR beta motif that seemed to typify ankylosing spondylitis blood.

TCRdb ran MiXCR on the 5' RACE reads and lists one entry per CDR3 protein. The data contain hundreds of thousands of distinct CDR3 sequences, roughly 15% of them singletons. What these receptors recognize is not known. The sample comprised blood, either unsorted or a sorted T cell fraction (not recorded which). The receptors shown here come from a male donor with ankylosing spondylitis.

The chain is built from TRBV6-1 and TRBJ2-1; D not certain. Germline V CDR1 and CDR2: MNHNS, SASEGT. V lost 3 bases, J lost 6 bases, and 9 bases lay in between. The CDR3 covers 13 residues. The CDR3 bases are TGTGCCAGCAGTGACGGAAATCCCAATGAGCAGTTCTTC. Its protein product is CASSDGNPNEQFF.

The CDR3 nucleotides are TGTGCCAGCAGCCCCACGGGACAGGGTGGCTACGAGCAGTACTTC. Protein: CASSPTGQGGYEQYF. The chain links TRBV7-3 to TRBJ2-7, with TRBD1 matching over 9 bases. CDR3 size: 15 residues. V lost 5 bases, J lost 3 bases, and 8 bases stayed unmatched. Germline V gene lookup returns CDR1 SGHTA and CDR2 FQGTGA.

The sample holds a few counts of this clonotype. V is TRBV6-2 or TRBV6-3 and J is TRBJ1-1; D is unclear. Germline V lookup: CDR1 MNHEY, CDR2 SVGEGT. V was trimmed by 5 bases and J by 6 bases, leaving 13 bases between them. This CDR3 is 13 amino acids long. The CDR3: CASSNRRDAEAFF. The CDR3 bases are TGTGCCAGCAGTAACCGCAGAGATGCTGAAGCTTTCTTT.

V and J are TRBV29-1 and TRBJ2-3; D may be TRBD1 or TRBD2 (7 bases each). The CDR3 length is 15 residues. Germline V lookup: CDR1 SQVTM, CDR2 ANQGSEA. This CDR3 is CNVLGGDRYTDTQYF. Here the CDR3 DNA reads TGCAACGTCCTAGGGGGGGACAGATACACAGATACGCAGTATTTT.

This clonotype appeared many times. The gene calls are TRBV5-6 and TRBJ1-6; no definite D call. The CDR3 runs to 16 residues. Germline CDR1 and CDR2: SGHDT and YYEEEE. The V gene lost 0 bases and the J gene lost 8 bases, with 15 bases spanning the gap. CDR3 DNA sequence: TGTGCCAGCAGCTTGGGGTCCCGAAGGAGGGATTCACCCCTCCACTTT. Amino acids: CASSLGSRRRDSPLHF.

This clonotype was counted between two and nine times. The CDR3: CASRRTSGATGELFF. The CDR3 bases are TGTGCCAGCAGACGAACTAGCGGGGCCACCGGGGAGCTGTTTTTT. This sequence joins TRBV6-1 and TRBJ2-2; TRBD2 matches at 10 bases. The V segment lost 6 bases and the J segment 4 bases; nucleotides outside the gene matches: 5. Germline-derived CDR1 and CDR2 are MNHNS and SASEGT. CDR3 length: 15 residues.

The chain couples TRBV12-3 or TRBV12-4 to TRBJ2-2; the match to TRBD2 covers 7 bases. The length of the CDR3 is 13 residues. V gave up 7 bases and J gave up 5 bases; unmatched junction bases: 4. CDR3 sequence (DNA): TGTGCCAGCACGTCGGGGGGAACCGGGGAGCTGTTTTTT. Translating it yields CASTSGGTGELFF.

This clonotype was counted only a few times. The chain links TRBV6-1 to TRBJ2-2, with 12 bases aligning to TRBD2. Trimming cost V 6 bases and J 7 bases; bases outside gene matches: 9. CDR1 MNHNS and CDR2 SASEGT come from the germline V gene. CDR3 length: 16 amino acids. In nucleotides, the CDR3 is TGTGCCAGCAGCCAGACTAGCGGGAGACTGTTCGGGGAGCTGTTTTTT. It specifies CASSQTSGRLFGELFF.

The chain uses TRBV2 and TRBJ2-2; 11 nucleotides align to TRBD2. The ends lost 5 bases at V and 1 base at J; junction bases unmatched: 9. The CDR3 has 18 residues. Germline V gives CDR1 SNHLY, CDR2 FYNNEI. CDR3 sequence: CASSQTSGARRNTGELFF. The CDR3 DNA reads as TGTGCCAGCAGTCAGACTAGCGGGGCCCGGCGGAACACCGGGGAGCTGTTTTTT.

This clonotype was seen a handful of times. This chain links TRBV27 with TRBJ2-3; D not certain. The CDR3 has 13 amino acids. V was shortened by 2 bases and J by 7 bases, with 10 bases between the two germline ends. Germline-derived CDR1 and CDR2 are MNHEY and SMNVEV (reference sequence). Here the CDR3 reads CASSLESRHTQYF. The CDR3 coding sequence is TGTGCCAGCAGTTTAGAGTCCCGGCATACGCAGTATTTT.

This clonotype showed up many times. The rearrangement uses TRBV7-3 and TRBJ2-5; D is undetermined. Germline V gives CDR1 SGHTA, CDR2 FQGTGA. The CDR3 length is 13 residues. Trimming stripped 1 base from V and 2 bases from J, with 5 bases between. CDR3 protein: CASSLSGQETQYF. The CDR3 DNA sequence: TGTGCCAGCAGCTTAAGTGGACAAGAGACCCAGTACTTC.

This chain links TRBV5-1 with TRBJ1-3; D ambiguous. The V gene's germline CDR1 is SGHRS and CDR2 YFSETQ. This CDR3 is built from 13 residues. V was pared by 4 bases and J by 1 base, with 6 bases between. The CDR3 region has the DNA TGCGCCAGCAGCCGGAATTCTGGAAACACCATATATTTT. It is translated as CASSRNSGNTIYF. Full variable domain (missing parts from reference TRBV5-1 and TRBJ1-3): KAGVTQTPRYLIKTRGQQVTLSCSPISGHRSVSWYQQTPGQGLQFLFEYFSETQRNKGNFPGRFSGRQFSNSRSEMNVSTLELGDSALYLCASSRNSGNTIYFGEGSWLTVV.

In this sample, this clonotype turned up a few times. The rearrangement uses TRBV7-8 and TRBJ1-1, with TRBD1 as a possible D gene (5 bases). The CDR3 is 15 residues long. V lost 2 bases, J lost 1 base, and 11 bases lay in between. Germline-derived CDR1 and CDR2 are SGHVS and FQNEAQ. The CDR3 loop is CASSLSAGGNTEAFF. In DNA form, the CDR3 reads TGTGCCAGCAGCTTATCGGCGGGGGGGAACACTGAAGCTTTCTTT.

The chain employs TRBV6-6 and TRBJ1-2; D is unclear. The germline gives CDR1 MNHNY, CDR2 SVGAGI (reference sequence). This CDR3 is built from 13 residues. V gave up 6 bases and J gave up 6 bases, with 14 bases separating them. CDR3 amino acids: CASSPHVGNGYTF. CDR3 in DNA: TGTGCCAGCAGCCCACATGTGGGGAATGGCTACACCTTC.

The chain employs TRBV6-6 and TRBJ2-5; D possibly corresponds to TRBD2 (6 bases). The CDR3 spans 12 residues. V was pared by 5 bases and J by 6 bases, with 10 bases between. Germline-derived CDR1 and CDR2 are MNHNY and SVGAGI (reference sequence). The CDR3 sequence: CASSGGRKTQYF. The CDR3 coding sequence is TGTGCCAGCAGTGGGGGGAGGAAGACCCAGTACTTC.

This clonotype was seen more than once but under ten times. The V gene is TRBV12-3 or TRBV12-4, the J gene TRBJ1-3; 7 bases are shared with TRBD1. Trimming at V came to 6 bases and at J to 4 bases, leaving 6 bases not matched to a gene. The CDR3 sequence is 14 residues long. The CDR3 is CASSRQGGGNTIYF. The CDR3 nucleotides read TGTGCCAGCAGCCGACAGGGTGGCGGAAACACCATATATTTT.

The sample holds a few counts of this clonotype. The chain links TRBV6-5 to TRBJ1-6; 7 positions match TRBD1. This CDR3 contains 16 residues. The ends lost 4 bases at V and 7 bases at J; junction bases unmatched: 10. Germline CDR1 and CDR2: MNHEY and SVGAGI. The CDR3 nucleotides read TGTGCCAGCAGTTTTTTCCGGGACAGTAAAAATTCACCCCTCCACTTT. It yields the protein CASSFFRDSKNSPLHF.

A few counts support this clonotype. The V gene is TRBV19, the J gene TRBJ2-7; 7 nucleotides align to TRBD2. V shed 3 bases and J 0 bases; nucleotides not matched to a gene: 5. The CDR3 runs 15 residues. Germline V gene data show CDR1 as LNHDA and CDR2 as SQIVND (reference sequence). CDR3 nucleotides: TGTGCCAGTAGTATTCGTGGCGGGAGCTCCTACGAGCAGTACTTC. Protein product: CASSIRGGSSYEQYF.

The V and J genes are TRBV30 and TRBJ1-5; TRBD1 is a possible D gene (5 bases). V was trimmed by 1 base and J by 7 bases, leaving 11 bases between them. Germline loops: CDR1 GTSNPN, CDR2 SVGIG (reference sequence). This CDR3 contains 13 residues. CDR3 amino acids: CAWSDQGGQPQHF. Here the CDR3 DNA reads TGTGCCTGGAGTGATCAGGGTGGGCAGCCCCAGCATTTT.

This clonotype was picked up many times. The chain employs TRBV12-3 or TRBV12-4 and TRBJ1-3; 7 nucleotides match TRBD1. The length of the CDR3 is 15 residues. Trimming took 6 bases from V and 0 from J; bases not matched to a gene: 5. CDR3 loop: CASSFGTASGNTIYF. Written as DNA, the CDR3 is TGTGCCAGCAGCTTCGGGACAGCCTCTGGAAACACCATATATTTT.

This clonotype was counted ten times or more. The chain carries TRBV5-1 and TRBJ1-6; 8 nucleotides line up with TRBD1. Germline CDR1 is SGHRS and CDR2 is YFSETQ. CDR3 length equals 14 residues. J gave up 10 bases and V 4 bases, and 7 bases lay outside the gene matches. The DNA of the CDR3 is TGCGCCAGCAGCCCAGGACAGGGTGGATCACCCCTCCACTTT. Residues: CASSPGQGGSPLHF.

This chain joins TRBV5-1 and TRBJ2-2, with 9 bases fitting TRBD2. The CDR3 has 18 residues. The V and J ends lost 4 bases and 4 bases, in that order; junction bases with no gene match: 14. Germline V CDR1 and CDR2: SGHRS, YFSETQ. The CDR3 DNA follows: TGCGCCAGCAGCGCGGACTGGAGTGCGGGGGGGCCCACCGGGGAGCTGTTTTTT. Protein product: CASSADWSAGGPTGELFF.

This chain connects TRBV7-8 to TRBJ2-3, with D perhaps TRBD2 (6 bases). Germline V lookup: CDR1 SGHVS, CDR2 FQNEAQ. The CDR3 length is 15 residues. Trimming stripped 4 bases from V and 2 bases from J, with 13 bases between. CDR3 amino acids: CASSWRGTLTDTQYF. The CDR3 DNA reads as TGTGCCAGCAGCTGGAGGGGTACCCTCACAGATACGCAGTATTTT. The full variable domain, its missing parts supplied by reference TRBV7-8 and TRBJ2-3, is GAGVSQSPRYKVAKRGQDVALRCDPISGHVSLFWYQQALGQGPEFLTYFQNEAQLDKSGLPSDRFFAERPEGSVSTLKIQRTQQEDSAVYLCASSWRGTLTDTQYFGPGTRLTVL.

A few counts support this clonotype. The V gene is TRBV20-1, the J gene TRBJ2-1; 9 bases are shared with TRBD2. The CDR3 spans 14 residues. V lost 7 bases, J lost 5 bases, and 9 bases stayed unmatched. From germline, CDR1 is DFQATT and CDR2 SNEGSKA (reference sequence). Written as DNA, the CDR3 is TGCAGTGTCGCGGCGGGAGGGCCCGACAATGAGCAGTTCTTC. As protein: CSVAAGGPDNEQFF.

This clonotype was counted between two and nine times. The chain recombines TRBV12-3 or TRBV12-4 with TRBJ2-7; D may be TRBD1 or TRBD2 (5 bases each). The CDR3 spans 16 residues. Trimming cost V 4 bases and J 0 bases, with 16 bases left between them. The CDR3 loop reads CASSSTGTNPSYEQYF. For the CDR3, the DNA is TGTGCCAGCAGTTCCACCGGGACCAACCCCTCCTACGAGCAGTACTTC.

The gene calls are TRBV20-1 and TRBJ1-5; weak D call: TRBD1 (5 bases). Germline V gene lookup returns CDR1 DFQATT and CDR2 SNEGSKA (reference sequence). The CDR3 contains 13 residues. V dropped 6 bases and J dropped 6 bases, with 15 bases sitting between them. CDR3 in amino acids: CSAHQGEGQPQHF. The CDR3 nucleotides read TGCAGTGCCCATCAGGGAGAAGGTCAGCCCCAGCATTTT.

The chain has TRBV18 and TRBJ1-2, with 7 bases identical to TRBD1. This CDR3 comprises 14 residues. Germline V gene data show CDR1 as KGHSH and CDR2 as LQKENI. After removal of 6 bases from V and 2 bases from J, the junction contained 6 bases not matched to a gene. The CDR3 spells CASSRTGVNYGYTF. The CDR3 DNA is TGTGCCAGCTCTAGAACAGGGGTGAACTATGGCTACACCTTC.

CDR3 amino acids: CASSLTPGQGYKQFF. The CDR3 DNA is TGTGCCAGCAGTCTCACTCCGGGACAGGGGTATAAGCAGTTCTTC. The J gene is TRBJ2-1, the V gene TRBV27; 10 nucleotides match TRBD1. The CDR3 is 15 residues long. From germline, CDR1 is MNHEY and CDR2 SMNVEV (reference sequence). Trimming at V came to 5 bases and at J to 11 bases, leaving 12 bases not matched to a gene.

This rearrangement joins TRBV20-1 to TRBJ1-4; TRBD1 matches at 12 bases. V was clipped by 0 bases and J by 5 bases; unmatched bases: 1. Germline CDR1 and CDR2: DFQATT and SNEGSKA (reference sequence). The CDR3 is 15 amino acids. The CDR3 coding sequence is TGCAGTGCTAGAGACGGGACAGGGGGCAATGAAAAACTGTTTTTT. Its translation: CSARDGTGGNEKLFF.